This T cell receptor beta chain was observed in a study of T cell responses to AZD1222 COVID-19 vaccine (dated by TCRdb to the early 2020s). Describing the broader study: Because spike-specific TCR depth and breadth did not differ between the two schedules, AZD1222 recipients who got a second dose at roughly 4 weeks were pooled with those who got a second dose at roughly 12 weeks. TCR sequencing was performed for more than 230 trial participants, of whom about 200 were given two doses of AZD1222 and approximately 26 were given two doses of MenACWY control vaccine. Trial participants were enrolled by age into subgroups of 18-55, 56-69 and 70-plus years, and around 150, 28 and 57 TCR-sequenced participants, respectively, were included in these subgroups.

Taken with the paper, the label for time point translates to: baseline before first vaccination. The vaccinee samples were drawn from two UK trials, COV001 and COV002, one of which was a single-blind randomized controlled phase 2/3 trial testing AZD1222 (ChAdOx1 nCoV-19) in healthy adults. For TCRbeta chain sequencing, PBMC samples from trial participants were taken at day 0 and at day 28 after the second dose. The CDR3 spans 12 residues, from the cysteine through the phenylalanine. Of all the DNA, just the CDR3 is kept, 36 bases in frame from base 1. CDR1 is given as GTSNPN and CDR2 as SVGIG, both from the germline V gene (reference sequence). V is pared back by 2 bases and J by 1 base, with 6 bases lying between the germline termini. Note on this clone: Its binding antigen is unknown. Per-nucleotide qualities are absent, and no much larger clonotype sits a single base away.

Results the study describes overall, beyond this receptor: Participants were mostly white British, with more females than males. The authors suggested clonal diversity may have been underestimated. Only a handful of AZD1222 recipients were SARS-CoV-2 seropositive at baseline, limiting conclusions about previously exposed vaccinees. Reportedly, almost half of the unique spike-specific TCRs recognized epitopes lying outside the regions that are mutated in the B.1.351 and B.1.1.7 variants. The whole spike protein was spanned by vaccine-associated CD4 TCRs, and dominant responses were seen in regions 160-218 and 743-854. In the small 56-69-year group, the increase in depth fell short of significance, most likely because of low power. Because no samples from the day 14 peak response were available, repertoires could be characterized only after the peak T cell response. After two AZD1222 doses, spike-specific TCR breadth and depth were significantly higher than at day 0 and than in MenACWY recipients.

The CDR3 regions of human TCRbeta chains were analyzed by immunosequencing. Regarding the original processing steps: TCRs in the repertoires were matched against a reference library of SARS-CoV-2-specific TCRs that had been generated with the MIRA antigen-specificity platform. Breadth was defined as the fraction of unique TCRs that were SARS-CoV-2-associated, and depth was defined as the fraction of total T cells that were SARS-CoV-2-associated. Using the MIRA data, each spike-specific TCR was mapped to the spike region that the TCR reacts to and placed in a CD4 or CD8 class. Log10-transformed breadth and depth values were compared by one-way ANOVA with Sidak's multiple comparisons tests. Held by TCRdb, this immuneACCESS table contains in-frame sequences only and omits some clones. Under half of the omission traces to an unresolved V gene where checked; the cause of the rest is unknown. V, J and clone size are those of that table, while D and trimming were read from the DNA. Within this sample are 95,000 to 100,000 clones, with about nine tenths of them counted one time only. 1.3% of the sample is in the top ten clones.

The chain joins TRBV30 to TRBJ2-7, with the D gene uncertain. The starting material was peripheral blood, obtained on day 0 of AZD1222 vaccination. This receptor was taken from an adult in good health. The DNA is TGTGCCTGGAGTCCCAGATCCTACGAGCAGTACTTC. Its product reads: CAWSPRSYEQYF.